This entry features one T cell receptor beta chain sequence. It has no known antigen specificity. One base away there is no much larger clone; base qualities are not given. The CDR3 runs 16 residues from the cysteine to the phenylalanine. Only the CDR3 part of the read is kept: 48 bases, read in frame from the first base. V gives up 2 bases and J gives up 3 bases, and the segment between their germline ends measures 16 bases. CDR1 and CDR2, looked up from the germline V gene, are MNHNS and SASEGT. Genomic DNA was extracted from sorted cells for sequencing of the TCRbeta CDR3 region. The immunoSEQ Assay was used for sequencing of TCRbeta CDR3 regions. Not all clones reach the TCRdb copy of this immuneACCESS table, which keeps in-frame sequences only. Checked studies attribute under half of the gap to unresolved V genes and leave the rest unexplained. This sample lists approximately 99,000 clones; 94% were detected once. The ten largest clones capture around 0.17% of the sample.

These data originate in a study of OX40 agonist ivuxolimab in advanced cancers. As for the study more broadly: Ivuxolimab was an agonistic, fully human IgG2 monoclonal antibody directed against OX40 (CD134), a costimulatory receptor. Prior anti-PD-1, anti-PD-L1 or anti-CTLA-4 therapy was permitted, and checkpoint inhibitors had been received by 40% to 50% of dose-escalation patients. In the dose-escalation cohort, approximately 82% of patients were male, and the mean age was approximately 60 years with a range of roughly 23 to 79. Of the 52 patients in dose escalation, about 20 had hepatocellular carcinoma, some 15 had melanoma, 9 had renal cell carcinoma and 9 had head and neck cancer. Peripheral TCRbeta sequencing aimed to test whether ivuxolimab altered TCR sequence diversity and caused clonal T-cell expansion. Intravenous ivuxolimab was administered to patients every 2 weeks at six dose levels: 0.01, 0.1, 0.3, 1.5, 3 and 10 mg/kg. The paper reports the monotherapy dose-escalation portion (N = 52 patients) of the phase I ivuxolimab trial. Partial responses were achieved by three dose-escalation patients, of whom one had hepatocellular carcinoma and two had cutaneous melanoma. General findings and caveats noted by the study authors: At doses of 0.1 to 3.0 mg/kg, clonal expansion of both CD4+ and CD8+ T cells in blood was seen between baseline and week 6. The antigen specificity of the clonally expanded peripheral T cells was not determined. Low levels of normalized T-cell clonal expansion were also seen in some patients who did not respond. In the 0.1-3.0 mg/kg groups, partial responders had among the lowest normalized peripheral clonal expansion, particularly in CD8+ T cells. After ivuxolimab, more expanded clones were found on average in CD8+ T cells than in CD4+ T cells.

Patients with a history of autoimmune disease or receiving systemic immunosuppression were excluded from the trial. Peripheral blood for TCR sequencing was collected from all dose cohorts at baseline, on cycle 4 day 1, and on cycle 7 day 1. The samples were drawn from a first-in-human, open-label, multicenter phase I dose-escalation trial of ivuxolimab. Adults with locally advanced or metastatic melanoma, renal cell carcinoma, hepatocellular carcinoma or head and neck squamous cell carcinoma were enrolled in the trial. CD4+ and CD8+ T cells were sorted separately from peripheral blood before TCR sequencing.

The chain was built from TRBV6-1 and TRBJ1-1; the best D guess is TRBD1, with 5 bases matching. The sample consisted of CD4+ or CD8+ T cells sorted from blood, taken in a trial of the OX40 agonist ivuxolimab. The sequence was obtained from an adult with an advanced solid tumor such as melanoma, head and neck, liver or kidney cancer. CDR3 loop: CASSEMGRGGYTEAFF. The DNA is TGTGCCAGCAGTGAAATGGGAAGGGGCGGATACACTGAAGCTTTCTTT.